A single sample gave rise to the 5 T cell receptor beta chains below, sequenced in a study of blood T cell repertoires in COVID-19. The table came from immunoSEQ multiplex PCR; TCRdb's copy has only in-frame clones and leaves some out. The sample has 65,000 to 75,000 clones; approximately 84% are singletons. The specimen was peripheral blood. These receptors were collected from a woman aged 55-69 years with acute or convalescent COVID-19.

The chain links TRBV5-1 to TRBJ1-6; D is uncertain. Trimming removed 0 bases from V and 4 bases from J, with 11 bases in between. The CDR3 is 16 residues long. The germline CDR1 and CDR2 sequences are SGHRS and YFSETQ. The CDR3 DNA is TGCGCCAGCAGCTTGGAAGGAGGCGATTATAATTCACCCCTCCACTTT. Translation: CASSLEGGDYNSPLHF.

The chain recombines TRBV6-5 with TRBJ1-6, with D possibly being TRBD1 (5 bases). Trimming removed 6 bases from V and 6 bases from J, with 12 bases in between. Germline V CDR1 and CDR2: MNHEY, SVGAGI. The CDR3 is 14 amino acids. In DNA form, the CDR3 reads TGTGCCAGCAGAAGGGGAAGTGGTAATTCACCCCTCCACTTT. Translated: CASRRGSGNSPLHF.

This clone appeared a single time. The chain employs TRBV25-1 and TRBJ1-2; D remains ambiguous. The CDR3 spans 13 residues. The germline gives CDR1 MGHDK, CDR2 SYGVNS. V dropped 5 bases and J dropped 4 bases, with 11 bases sitting between them. The DNA for the CDR3 is TGTGCCAGCAGTCTGAATTCGGGCTATGGCTACACCTTC. Amino acid sequence: CASSLNSGYGYTF.

The CDR3 here is CASSSRGGPSNEQFF. The CDR3 bases are TGTGCCAGCAGTTCCCGCGGGGGCCCTAGCAATGAGCAGTTCTTC. The J gene is TRBJ2-1, the V gene TRBV7-9, with D tentatively TRBD2 (7 bases). The length of the CDR3 is 15 residues. CDR1 and CDR2 from the germline V gene are SEHNR and FQNEAQ (reference sequence). Trimming took off 6 bases at V and 6 bases at J, with 18 bases between the two ends.

The chain is built from TRBV19 and TRBJ2-3; D may be TRBD2 (6 bases). Trimming shortened V by 4 bases and J by 0 bases, and 14 bases separated the two germline ends. Per germline, CDR1 LNHDA and CDR2 SQIVND (reference sequence). There are 16 residues in the CDR3. The DNA for the CDR3 is TGTGCCAGTAGTAGGCTCCGGGGGTATAGCACAGATACGCAGTATTTT. Translating it yields CASSRLRGYSTDTQYF.